This T cell receptor (beta chain) was sequenced for a study of cytomegalovirus exposure and HLA in healthy donors (TCRdb year 2017). Broadly, across the study: An earlier analysis of several hundred of the donors reported 276 Gb of sequence data and 95 million to 130 million unique TCR beta sequences obtained from some 170 million T cells. Of the 300 to 500 genotyped donors, 75% to 85% were placed in the genetic ancestry cluster associated with self-reported Caucasian donors. Rather than using new phenotypic data, the later analysis identified candidate immune exposures from TCR beta sequences and from how often those sequences occurred across donors. HLA typing included class I and class II loci at four-digit resolution. Around 330 gigabases of sequencing data and tens of millions of unique TCR sequences made up an early release that covered 500 to 650 HLA-typed donors. To predict cytomegalovirus infection status, the study brought together high-throughput TCR immunosequencing, statistical association of individual TCRs with disease status, and machine learning. The study profiled the T cell repertoires of 500 to 800 subjects by immunosequencing and related them to cytomegalovirus serostatus. A later genetic analysis took genome-wide SNP genotypes for about 65% of the roughly 670 donors and used that subset as a discovery cohort. A separate validation cohort of about 110 different subjects was used in addition to the 666-subject first cohort. The aim of the study was to test whether cataloging public T cell receptors could identify signatures of past pathogen exposure. To decide whether each TCR beta V gene segment behaved as functional or pseudogenic, an earlier analysis of fewer than 750 of the donors relied on high-throughput TCR beta sequencing. Among 398 genotyped donors of the cohort, an average of about 240,000 unique TCR beta nucleotide sequences was sequenced per donor, of which about 18% were non-productive. To study patterns of TCR occurrence, a later analysis re-analyzed previously published TCR beta repertoires from around 660 donors and added high-resolution HLA genotyping. Donor age, sex, ethnicity and CMV serostatus were collected together with the repertoire data. A handful of DR-DQ haplotypes were treated as single units for association and clustering because of strong linkage in the cohort. Typing coverage varied by locus: roughly 629-640 donors for A, B, C, DRB1 and DQB1; roughly 520 for DQA1; about 590 for DPA1; 400 to 480 for DPB1. Every discovery cohort repertoire had been produced on one sequencing platform.

Comments on this clone: The antigen it recognizes is unknown. Base qualities are not provided; no much larger clone lies one nucleotide away.

The study at large found these results: According to a later analysis, most CMV-associated TCR beta chains appeared to be HLA-restricted, and the HLA associations seemed to be driven largely by CMV exposure. The classifier was reported to diagnose cytomegalovirus status with high specificity and sensitivity in both the original and validation cohorts. V-gene and J-gene trimming of TCR beta chains was associated with a missense DCLRE1C variant in a later genetic analysis, and the association was replicated in an independent cohort. In an earlier analysis of more than 450 of the donors, most TCR beta V segments were observed in productive rearrangements about 90% or about 30% of the time, broadly matching IMGT annotations. The study listed 164 TCR beta chains as associated with cytomegalovirus. Presence/absence analyses assumed roughly uniform sequencing depth across donors, an assumption that may not hold. A later analysis found that HLA-associated TCR beta chains were more clonally expanded and had lower generation probabilities than equally common non-associated chains. In vitro tests confirmed that a few of the cytomegalovirus-associated TCR beta chains recognize cytomegalovirus antigens. Several of the top co-occurrence clusters appeared to be linked to parvovirus B19, influenza, CMV and Epstein-Barr virus, according to a later analysis. For the cohort, immune exposure information was limited to CMV serostatus. A further reported finding was that TCR beta sequences accurately predicted the HLA-A and HLA-B alleles for most subjects in the first cohort. Most TCR sequences were observed very rarely across donors, whereas some public TCRs were present in many individuals. In this cohort, only TCR beta chains were sequenced, and detectable features were limited by the absence of alpha or paired-chain data. Because counts were too low, approximately 15 rarely observed V segments, including chromosome 9 orphons, were excluded from the earlier analysis of 500 to 700 of the donors. When HLA alleles, especially DR and DQ, strongly co-occurred, TCR associations were difficult to assign to individual alleles. According to a later analysis, TCR association rates differed among HLA loci, with DRB1 alleles showing the most associated TCRs and HLA-C alleles showing the fewest. In a later analysis, 15,000 to 20,000 TCR beta sequences were associated with specific HLA alleles at a false discovery rate of 0.05. Some IMGT-functional V segments, including TRBV6-2 and TRBV6-3, could not be told apart with the 87-base-pair reads, so those segments were excluded. A group of highly shared sequence variants was considered likely to be a technical artifact of the sequencing pipeline. A later genetic analysis reported fewer N-insertions in productive TCRs among donors in an Asian-associated ancestry cluster than the roughly 700-donor mean. HLA typing was unavailable for some donors at each locus, so association tests used only the typed subset. According to the authors, the approach could potentially be generalized to other disease states and immunological phenotypes. Correlated functional status among segregating V segments might reflect linkage disequilibrium, but an unknown experimental factor could not be ruled out.

The library was prepared using the immunoSEQ multiplex PCR assay. The multiplex PCR relied on a mix of 60 forward primers for TCR Vbeta segments and 13 reverse primers for TCR Jbeta segments. The CDR3 region of rearranged TCR beta genes was amplified from genomic DNA by a multiplex PCR assay. The amplified TCR beta libraries were sequenced on the Illumina HiSeq System as 87-base-pair reads. The source study handled its data this way. A later analysis counted about 80 million unique TCR beta chains across the approximately 700 repertoires, and 9 million to 14 million of these chains were shared by at least two donors. To remove PCR and sequencing errors, raw reads were error-corrected and collapsed into unique sequences using a nearest-neighbor algorithm that merged closely related sequences. Alignment of CDR3 sequences to IMGT reference sequences was used to assign V, D and J gene segments. For a sequence to be retained, at least a six-nucleotide match to both a V gene segment and a J gene segment was required. Rearrangements were classified as productive when the CDR3 lacked stop codons and remained in frame with V and J, and all other rearrangements were classified as non-productive. Following IMGT convention, CDR3 was defined as the stretch from the second conserved V-encoded cysteine up to the conserved J-encoded phenylalanine. Sequences without an unambiguous match to a single V gene segment were excluded from the earlier analysis of 450 to 650 of the donors. An earlier analysis of 500 to 600 of the donors classified V segments as functional when productive rearrangements were above 56.7% and as segregating when the standard deviation between donors was above 5%. A statistical classification framework was built for diagnosing cytomegalovirus status from the catalog of TCR beta chain sequences. A later analysis assigned V and J genes by comparing TCR nucleotide sequences with IMGT/GENE-DB human TR gene sequences. A later analysis assigned CDR3 sequences and most-parsimonious VDJ recombination scenarios with the TCRdist pipeline. In a later analysis, every TCR beta chain was defined by the combination of its CDR3 amino acid sequence and its V-gene family, and reads without a unique V-gene family were dropped. To address suspected cross-contamination and a sequencing artifact, a later analysis removed over 500 highly shared, low-generation-probability nucleotide sequences. In a later analysis, a clonal expansion index for each public chain was calculated from normalized within-repertoire ranks of inferred template counts. In a later analysis, generation probabilities were computed using a VDJ recombination model fitted to out-of-frame rearrangements, and the results were checked against IGoR. In a later analysis, hypergeometric tests were used to score TCR-TCR, TCR-HLA and TCR-CMV co-occurrence, with a repertoire-size bias correction applied to TCR pairs. False discovery rates were estimated in a later analysis by permuting HLA or CMV assignments 20 times. In a later analysis, co-occurring TCRs were grouped using DBSCAN, with TCRdist sequence similarity added in when clustering inside HLA-allele-positive subsets. Co-occurrence clustering excluded repertoires with fewer than 30,000 or more than 120,000 public chains, plus five with anomalous nucleotide sharing. In its TCRdb copy, this immuneACCESS table keeps in-frame sequences only and misses some clones. Where compared with another copy, unresolved V genes explain less than half of these, and the others have no known cause. V and J calls and clone size are those listed in that table; D and trimming were worked out from the DNA. The table for this sample lists under 150,000 clones; approximately 80% of them were counted only once. The ten most abundant clones make up more than 4% of the sample.

The cohort consisted of approximately 670 healthy bone marrow donors. At the time of sampling, every cohort member was nominally healthy, though immune exposures that went unrecorded were likely present. The donor tested CMV seropositive, placing the donor among the 289 seropositive members of the cohort. A peripheral blood sample was provided by each donor, and peripheral blood mononuclear cells were used for TCR beta sequencing. Genomic DNA extraction from the blood cell samples was performed with the Qiagen DNeasy Blood Extraction Kit. From the cysteine up to the phenylalanine, the CDR3 has a length of 16 residues. Solely the CDR3 DNA is kept, with 48 bases framed from the first base. The junction shows trimming of 7 bases on V and 11 bases on J, and the gene matches do not reach 20 bases of it. The germline V gene sets CDR1 to SGHRS and CDR2 to YFSETQ.

The clonotype originates from a woman aged 40 to 50 in good health and CMV-seropositive. The specimen was PBMCs. Rearrangement joined TRBV5-1 to TRBJ2-3, and TRBD2 matches 9 of the central bases. Read as DNA, the sequence is TGCGCCAGCGGGACTCCGGTAGCGGGAGAGTCTAGGGGGCAGTATTTT. This sequence encodes CASGTPVAGESRGQYF.